The T cell receptor beta chain described here comes from a study of cytomegalovirus exposure and HLA in healthy donors (dated by TCRdb to about 2017). A note on the overall study: An earlier analysis of 587 of the donors reported over 250 Gb of sequence data and 117 million unique TCR beta sequences obtained from approximately 180 million T cells. An earlier analysis of some 600 of the donors applied high-throughput TCR beta sequencing to assess whether each TCR beta V gene segment acted as functional or pseudogenic. Of the roughly 400 genotyped donors, 70% to 90% were placed in the genetic ancestry cluster associated with self-reported Caucasian donors. Among a few hundred genotyped donors of the cohort, an average of around 240,000 unique TCR beta nucleotide sequences were sequenced per donor, about a sixth of them non-productive. To predict cytomegalovirus infection status, the study combined high-throughput TCR immunosequencing, statistical association of individual TCRs with disease status, and machine learning. Typing coverage varied by locus: roughly 620-630 donors for A, B, C, DRB1 and DQB1; more than 500 for DQA1; 600 to 610 for DPA1; 450 to 480 for DPB1. An early release that covered approximately 600 HLA-typed donors contained approximately 290 gigabases of sequencing data and about 93 million unique TCR sequences. Donor age, sex, ethnicity and CMV serostatus were collected together with the repertoire data. The T cell repertoires of around 730 subjects were profiled by immunosequencing and related to cytomegalovirus serostatus. A separate validation cohort of over 95 different subjects was used in addition to the roughly 720-subject first cohort. A later genetic analysis took genome-wide SNP genotypes for about 55% of the 666 donors and used that subset as a discovery cohort. Class I and class II HLA loci were covered by the typing at four-digit resolution. A later analysis re-examined previously published TCR beta repertoires from just over 650 donors and added high-resolution HLA genotyping to investigate patterns of TCR occurrence. Several DR-DQ haplotypes were treated as single units for association and clustering because of strong linkage in the cohort. Every repertoire in the discovery cohort had been generated on one and the same sequencing platform. Rather than using new phenotypic data, the later analysis identified candidate immune exposures from TCR beta sequences and from how often those sequences occurred across donors. The study aimed to test whether cataloging public T cell receptors could reveal signatures of past pathogen exposure.

Remarks on this clone: It lacks a known antigen. Base qualities were left out, and no much larger clone turns up one base away.

The library relied on the immunoSEQ multiplex PCR assay. For the multiplex PCR, a mixture combining 60 forward primers for TCR Vbeta segments and 13 reverse primers for TCR Jbeta segments was used. The CDR3 region of rearranged TCR beta genes was amplified from genomic DNA with a multiplex PCR assay. On the Illumina HiSeq System, the amplified TCR beta libraries were sequenced as 87-base-pair reads. Turning to the authors' computational methods: In a later analysis, roughly 80 million unique TCR beta chains were counted across the roughly 610 repertoires, and roughly 9.9 million of these chains were shared by at least two donors. Raw reads were error-corrected and collapsed into unique sequences with a nearest-neighbor algorithm that merged closely related sequences to remove PCR and sequencing errors. CDR3 sequences were aligned to IMGT reference sequences to assign V, D and J gene segments. Each retained sequence needed at least a six-nucleotide match to both a V gene segment and a J gene segment. Rearrangements were called productive when the CDR3 lacked stop codons and stayed in frame with V and J; all others were non-productive. CDR3 was defined according to IMGT convention as the region running from the second conserved V-encoded cysteine to the conserved J-encoded phenylalanine. In an earlier analysis of roughly 580 of the donors, sequences lacking an unambiguous match to a single V gene segment were excluded. An earlier analysis of 587 of the donors called V segments functional above 56.7% productive rearrangements and segregating when the between-donor standard deviation exceeded 5%. To diagnose cytomegalovirus status from the catalog of TCR beta chain sequences, a statistical classification framework was built. In a later analysis, TCR nucleotide sequences were compared against IMGT/GENE-DB human TR gene sequences so that V and J genes could be assigned. The TCRdist pipeline was used in a later analysis to assign CDR3 sequences and most-parsimonious VDJ recombination scenarios. A later analysis defined each TCR beta chain by its CDR3 amino acid sequence plus V-gene family, and excluded reads lacking a unique V-gene family. As a way to deal with suspected cross-contamination and a sequencing artifact, a later analysis dropped over 550 nucleotide sequences that were highly shared and had low generation probability. In a later analysis, a clonal expansion index for each public chain was calculated from normalized within-repertoire ranks of inferred template counts. Generation probabilities in a later analysis came from a VDJ recombination model fitted to out-of-frame rearrangements, and those results were checked against IGoR. In a later analysis, hypergeometric tests were used to score TCR-TCR, TCR-HLA and TCR-CMV co-occurrence, with a repertoire-size bias correction applied to TCR pairs. To estimate false discovery rates, a later analysis permuted the HLA or CMV assignments 20 times. A later analysis grouped co-occurring TCRs with DBSCAN, adding TCRdist sequence similarity when clustering within HLA-allele-positive subsets. For co-occurrence clustering, repertoires with fewer than 30,000 or more than 120,000 public chains were excluded, along with a handful of repertoires with anomalous nucleotide sharing. TCRdb took this table from immuneACCESS and kept in-frame rearrangements with V and J called. Such tables lack part of the clones; where checked against another copy, unresolved V genes explain under half of the gap, and the rest is unexplained. The D gene and trimming were derived from the DNA, and the V and J assignments and clone size from that table. The sample table contains some 130,000 clones; only one count was recorded for around 83% of them. Clones ranked in the top ten supply 8.1% of the sample.

The cohort consisted of approximately 670 healthy bone marrow donors. All cohort members were sampled while nominally healthy, although unrecorded immune exposures were likely present. The donor tested CMV seropositive, placing the donor among the roughly 300 seropositive members of the cohort. Each donor provided a peripheral blood sample, and peripheral blood mononuclear cells were used for TCR beta sequencing. The Qiagen DNeasy Blood Extraction Kit was used to extract genomic DNA from the blood cell samples. The CDR3 runs 14 amino acids, cysteine and phenylalanine included. The CDR3 DNA has 42 bases and is translated from base 1. From a lookup of the germline V gene, CDR1 and CDR2 are MDHEN and SYDVKM. Trimming costs V 7 bases and J 0 bases, and their ends lie 12 bases apart. Study-wide conclusions, independent of this receptor: Because the 87-base-pair reads could not distinguish some IMGT-functional V segments, including TRBV6-2 and TRBV6-3, those segments were excluded. In a later analysis, the rate of TCR association differed among HLA loci, with DRB1 alleles having the most associated TCRs and HLA-C alleles having the fewest. Because HLA typing was missing for some donors at each locus, association tests included only the typed subset. The only immune exposure information available for the cohort was CMV serostatus. Cytomegalovirus status was reported to be diagnosed by the classifier with high specificity and sensitivity in both the original and validation cohorts. Most CMV-associated TCR beta chains appeared to be HLA-restricted in a later analysis, and the HLA associations seemed to be driven largely by CMV exposure. About 15 rarely observed V segments, including chromosome 9 orphons, were excluded from the earlier analysis of approximately 600 of the donors because counts were too low. A cluster of highly shared sequence variants was judged likely to represent a technical artifact of the sequencing pipeline. In an earlier analysis of several hundred of the donors, most TCR beta V segments were observed in productive rearrangements about 87% or about 30% of the time, broadly matching IMGT annotations. According to a later genetic analysis, donors in an Asian-associated ancestry cluster had fewer N-insertions in productive TCRs than the approximately 690-donor mean. Three of the identified cytomegalovirus-associated TCR beta chains were confirmed in vitro to be specific for cytomegalovirus antigens. Correlated functional status among segregating V segments might reflect linkage disequilibrium, but an unknown experimental factor could not be ruled out. While some public TCRs were present in many individuals, most TCR sequences turned up only very rarely across donors. In this cohort, only TCR beta chains were sequenced, and detectable features were limited by the absence of alpha or paired-chain data. The authors suggested that the approach could potentially be generalized to other disease states and immunological phenotypes. A further reported finding was that TCR beta sequences accurately predicted the HLA-A and HLA-B alleles for most subjects in the first cohort. In a later genetic analysis, a missense DCLRE1C variant was associated with V-gene and J-gene trimming of TCR beta chains, and the association was replicated in an independent cohort. Presence/absence analyses assumed roughly uniform sequencing depth across donors, an assumption that may not hold. In a later analysis, HLA-associated TCR beta chains showed more clonal expansion and lower generation probabilities than non-associated chains that were equally common. When HLA alleles, especially DR and DQ, strongly co-occurred, attributing TCR associations to individual alleles was difficult. In a later analysis, about 17,000 TCR beta sequences were associated with specific HLA alleles at a false discovery rate of 0.05. Several of the top co-occurrence clusters appeared to be linked to parvovirus B19, influenza, CMV and Epstein-Barr virus, according to a later analysis. The study listed 150 to 200 TCR beta chains as associated with cytomegalovirus.

Sequencing was done on a sample of PBMCs. The chain joins TRBV28 to TRBJ1-1; confidence is insufficient to name the D gene. The TCR originated in a woman aged 45-65 years in good health and CMV-seropositive. The CDR3 region has the sequence CASIRERMNTEAFF. The nucleotide sequence is TGTGCCAGCATCCGGGAAAGAATGAACACTGAAGCTTTCTTT.